The 19 T cell receptor beta chains listed next were all sequenced from one sample in a study of T cell responses to AZD1222 COVID-19 vaccine. TCRdb's copy holds only in-frame clones and misses some; the assay was immunoSEQ multiplex PCR. The sample has tens of thousands of clones, around 81% seen once. The specimen was peripheral blood, collected on day 0 of AZD1222 vaccination. These receptors all stem from an adult in good health.

This rearrangement joins TRBV5-5 to TRBJ2-5; TRBD1 matches at 10 bases. Trimming removed 4 bases from V and 13 bases from J; junction bases left unmatched: 13. This CDR3 region has 14 residues. CDR1 SGHKS and CDR2 YYEKEE come from the germline V gene (reference sequence). The CDR3, as DNA: TGTGCCAGCAGCCCGGGACAGGGGTTACTTGCTCGGTACTTC. This codes for CASSPGQGLLARYF.

The chain employs TRBV5-1 and TRBJ2-5; 7 bases fit TRBD2. Germline CDR1 reads SGHRS; CDR2 reads YFSETQ. V lost 1 base and J lost 3; bases outside the gene matches: 0. The CDR3 loop spans 13 amino acids. Written as DNA, the CDR3 is TGCGCCAGCAGCTTGCTAGCGGAAGAGACCCAGTACTTC. Its protein is CASSLLAEETQYF.

This chain connects TRBV7-2 to TRBJ2-1; 11 nucleotides agree with TRBD2. The CDR3 spans 15 residues. Germline V CDR1 and CDR2: SGHTA, FQGNSA. V was pared by 1 base and J by 6 bases, with 2 bases of the junction left unmatched. The CDR3: CASSLDTSGGNEQFF. The CDR3, as DNA: TGTGCCAGCAGCTTAGATACTAGCGGGGGCAATGAGCAGTTCTTC.

The chain carries TRBV5-6 and TRBJ1-1; 7 nucleotides align to TRBD1. The ends lost 3 bases at V and 0 bases at J; junction bases unmatched: 14. Germline CDR1 SGHDT, CDR2 YYEEEE. The CDR3 has 18 residues. The CDR3 region is CASSWGYSGGWLNTEAFF. Written as DNA, the CDR3 is TGTGCCAGCAGCTGGGGGTACTCAGGGGGTTGGTTGAACACTGAAGCTTTCTTT.

This rearrangement joins TRBV12-3 or TRBV12-4 to TRBJ1-4, with TRBD1 matching 7 bases. V lost 3 bases and J lost 8; bases outside the gene matches: 0. CDR3 size: 12 residues. CDR3 nucleotides: TGTGCCAGCAGTTTGACAGGGGAAAAACTGTTTTTT. As protein: CASSLTGEKLFF.

The chain recombines TRBV15 with TRBJ1-5; D gene ambiguous. The CDR3 is 16 residues long. The V and J ends lost 2 bases and 2 bases respectively, with 13 bases between them. CDR1 and CDR2 (germline): LNHNV, YYDKDF (reference sequence). The CDR3 region has the DNA TGTGCCACCAGCAGATGGAGTGGAGGTGGCAATCAGCCCCAGCATTTT. The encoded protein is CATSRWSGGGNQPQHF.

A remark on this clone: An end of the junction differs from the germline gene, which may be a read error. The chain links TRBV5-1 to TRBJ2-7; 7 nucleotides agree with TRBD1. Germline CDR1 SGHRS, CDR2 YFSETQ. The CDR3 covers 14 residues. As DNA, the CDR3 is TGCGCCAGCAGCTCCCTTGACAGGGAGACCGAGCAGTACTTT. Protein: CASSSLDRETEQYF.

The chain joins TRBV9 to TRBJ1-2; 11 nucleotides match TRBD1. From germline, CDR1 is SGDLS and CDR2 YYNGEE. The V and J ends lost 4 bases and 0 bases, in that order; junction bases with no gene match: 5. This CDR3 is built from 16 residues. Here the CDR3 reads CASSLGTGGTNYGYTF. The CDR3 coding sequence is TGTGCCAGCAGCCTAGGGACAGGGGGTACTAACTATGGCTACACCTTC.

The genes are TRBV29-1 and TRBJ1-1, with 7 bases fitting TRBD1. V lost 7 bases to trimming and J lost 3 bases; unmatched junction nucleotides: 11. Germline values: CDR1 SQVTM, CDR2 ANQGSEA. The CDR3 extends over 14 amino acids. The CDR3: CSACRGGSDTEAFF. CDR3 bases: TGCAGCGCTTGCAGGGGGGGCTCGGACACTGAAGCTTTCTTT.

The chain carries TRBV12-3 or TRBV12-4 and TRBJ1-1, with D hard to call. CDR3 size: 13 residues. Between the trimmed V and J ends, which lost 2 bases and 4 bases, there was a span of 8 bases. The CDR3 nucleotides read TGTGCCAGCAGTTTATGGGCAGGCACTGAAGCTTTCTTT. Its translation is CASSLWAGTEAFF.

The chain recombines TRBV4-2 with TRBJ2-1; TRBD1 is a possible D gene (6 bases). Trimming removed 1 base from V and 3 bases from J, with 13 bases in between. The CDR3 sequence is 16 residues long. Germline-derived CDR1 and CDR2 are LGHNA and YNFKEQ. The CDR3: CASSQAGGGHYNEQFF. Here the CDR3 DNA reads TGTGCCAGCAGCCAAGCTGGTGGGGGCCACTACAATGAGCAGTTCTTC.

The chain has TRBV6-5 and TRBJ1-1; the match to TRBD1 covers 7 bases. Losses at the gene ends were 10 bases for V and 4 bases for J; bases not matched to a gene: 12. CDR3 size: 14 residues. Germline CDR1 is MNHEY and CDR2 is SVGAGI. DNA of the CDR3: TGTGCCACCCGGGACAGCGTAATGGGCACTGAAGCTTTCTTT. It codes for CATRDSVMGTEAFF.

The chain recombines TRBV18 with TRBJ1-3, with unresolved D. The length of the CDR3 is 16 residues. The V gene's germline CDR1 is KGHSH and CDR2 LQKENI. Between the trimmed V and J ends, which lost 2 bases and 0 bases, there was a span of 11 bases. The DNA of the CDR3 is TGTGCCAGCTCACCAGTCACGGACCACTCTGGAAACACCATATATTTT. Its translation is CASSPVTDHSGNTIYF.

This chain connects TRBV6-2 or TRBV6-3 to TRBJ2-3, with 7 bases fitting TRBD1. Germline V lookup: CDR1 MNHEY, CDR2 SVGEGT. V shed 2 bases, J shed 5 bases, and the junction held 10 bases outside the gene matches. The CDR3 is made up of 16 amino acids. The CDR3 loop is CASSYGEGTVGDTQYF. The DNA for the CDR3 is TGTGCCAGCAGTTACGGGGAAGGGACAGTGGGAGATACGCAGTATTTT.

V and J are TRBV7-2 and TRBJ2-5; weak D call: TRBD2 (6 bases). Deletions cut 7 bases from V and 5 bases from J, with 14 bases between. This CDR3 has 13 amino acids. Germline CDR1 SGHTA, CDR2 FQGNSA. CDR3 in amino acids: CASTIEAGETQYF. The CDR3 DNA sequence: TGTGCCAGCACCATAGAGGCGGGGGAGACCCAGTACTTC.

The gene calls are TRBV30 and TRBJ1-4, with 7 bases aligning to TRBD1. CDR1 and CDR2 (germline): GTSNPN, SVGIG (reference sequence). J gave up 3 bases and V 2 bases, and 6 bases lay outside the gene matches. This CDR3 comprises 15 residues. The DNA of the CDR3 is TGTGCCTGGAGTAAATCGACAGGGCCTAATGAAAAACTGTTTTTT. Its translation: CAWSKSTGPNEKLFF.

The chain combines TRBV4-2 with TRBJ2-2, with 7 bases that match TRBD1. CDR3 length equals 17 residues. CDR1 and CDR2 (germline): LGHNA, YNFKEQ. V was clipped by 0 bases and J by 1 base; unmatched bases: 5. CDR3 sequence (DNA): TGTGCCAGCAGCCAAGATCCACAGGGGAAGAACACCGGGGAGCTGTTTTTT. Amino acids: CASSQDPQGKNTGELFF.

The chain recombines TRBV28 with TRBJ1-5; 10 bases agree with TRBD1. This CDR3 has 15 residues. Germline V lookup: CDR1 MDHEN, CDR2 SYDVKM. Unmatched junction bases numbered 6, after V lost 5 bases and J lost 5 bases. The CDR3 is CASSTGTGVYQPQHF. CDR3 nucleotides: TGTGCCAGCAGTACCGGGACAGGGGTCTATCAGCCCCAGCATTTT.

The chain is built from TRBV18 and TRBJ1-4; a weak D match, TRBD1 (6 bases). Trimming took off 3 bases at V and 8 bases at J, with 13 bases between the two ends. There are 14 residues in the CDR3. Germline CDR1 KGHSH, CDR2 LQKENI. In nucleotides, the CDR3 is TGTGCCAGCTCACCGGAAAGGACAGAGGAAAAACTGTTTTTT. Translation gives CASSPERTEEKLFF.